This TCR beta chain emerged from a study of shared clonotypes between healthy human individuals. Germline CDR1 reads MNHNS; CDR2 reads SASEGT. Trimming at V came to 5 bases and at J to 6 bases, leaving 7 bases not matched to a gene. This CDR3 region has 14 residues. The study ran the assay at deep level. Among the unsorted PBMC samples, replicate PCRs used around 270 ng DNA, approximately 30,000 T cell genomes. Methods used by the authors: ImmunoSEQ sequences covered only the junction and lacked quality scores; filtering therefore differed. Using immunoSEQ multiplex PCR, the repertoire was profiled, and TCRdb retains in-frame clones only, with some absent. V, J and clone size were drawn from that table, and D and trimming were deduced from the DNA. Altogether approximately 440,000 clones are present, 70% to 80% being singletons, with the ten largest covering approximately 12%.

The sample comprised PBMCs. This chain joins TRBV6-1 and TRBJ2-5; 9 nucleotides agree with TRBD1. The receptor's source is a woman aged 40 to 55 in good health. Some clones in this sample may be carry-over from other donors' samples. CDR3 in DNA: TGTGCCAGCAGTCCCGGGACAGGGCCAAAGACCCAGTACTTC. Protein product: CASSPGTGPKTQYF.